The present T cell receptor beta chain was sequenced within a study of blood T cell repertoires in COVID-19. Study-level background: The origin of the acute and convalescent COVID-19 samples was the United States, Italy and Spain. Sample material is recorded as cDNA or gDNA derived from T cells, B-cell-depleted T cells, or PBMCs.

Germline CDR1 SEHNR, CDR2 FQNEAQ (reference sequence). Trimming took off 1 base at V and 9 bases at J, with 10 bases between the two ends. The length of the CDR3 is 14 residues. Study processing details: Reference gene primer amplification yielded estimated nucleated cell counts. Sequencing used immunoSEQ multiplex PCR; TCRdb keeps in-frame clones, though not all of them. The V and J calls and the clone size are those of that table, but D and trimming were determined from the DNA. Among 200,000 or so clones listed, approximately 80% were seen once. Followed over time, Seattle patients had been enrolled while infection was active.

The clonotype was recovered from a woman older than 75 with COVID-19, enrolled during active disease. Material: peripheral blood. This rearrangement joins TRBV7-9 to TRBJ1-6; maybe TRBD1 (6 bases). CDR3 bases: TGTGCCAGCAGCTTAGGGACAGTCGGTTCACCCCTCCACTTT. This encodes CASSLGTVGSPLHF.